This TCR beta chain stems from a study of CD8 T cells in Susac syndrome (dated by TCRdb to the late 2010s). With regard to the full study: The study used repertoire sequencing to test whether antigen drove CD8+ T cell activation and differentiation in Susac syndrome. Overall study outcomes, separate from this receptor: The number of individuals in the TCR sequencing and HLA analysis was recognized as being relatively small.

Notes on this clonotype: Its antigen is unknown. No per-base quality is available; no much larger clone lies one base away.

RNA was extracted with the RNeasy kit and roughly 0.5 to 1 ug was reverse transcribed using random hexamers. The immunoSEQ multiplex PCR assay, covering 54 Vbeta and 13 Jbeta segments, was used to amplify TCR beta CDR3 regions. Bias from PCR amplification was corrected by using a synthetic template baseline for primer optimization and for computational correction. Per the original workflow: Only productive sequences were kept, with reads annotated to V, D and J genes according to IMGT and analyzed in immunoSEQ Analyzer. Clonality was calculated as one minus the Shannon entropy normalized by log2 of the number of productive unique sequences. For each patient and control, public and private clones were evaluated within the 100 most prevalent clones. A clone was defined as Susac-specific if it was absent from the healthy and MS cohorts, from about 1,100 published viral clones and from other ImmuneACCESS disease sequences. The raw public reads went through TCRdb reprocessing: fastp at Q25, MiXCR clone calling, in-frame beta chains kept. When rows share a CDR3 protein, they turn into one entry using the most common DNA and genes. The V and J calls shown here were made by TCRdb, not taken from the authors' results. The sample table lists 130,000 to 150,000 distinct CDR3 sequences, approximately 93% of them with a count of one. Around 0.08% of the sample is in the top ten clones.

Peripheral blood CD8+ and CD4+ T cells from healthy donors, Susac syndrome patients and multiple sclerosis patients were profiled by high-throughput TCR beta sequencing. Healthy donors were included as age- and sex-matched controls. Bulk CD8+ and CD4+ T cells were purified by magnetic negative isolation, while CD8+ TEMRA cells were enriched using FACS. Blood was collected in EDTA tubes and processed within 24 hours, with PBMCs isolated through density gradient centrifugation. PBMCs intended for TCR sequencing were cryopreserved in liquid nitrogen and were subsequently thawed in a 37 degrees C water bath. A purity of at least 90% was achieved for sorted or isolated CD4+, CD8+ and CD8+ TEMRA cells. In the germline V gene, CDR1 corresponds to KGHSH and CDR2 to LQKENI. Including cysteine and phenylalanine, the CDR3 has 20 amino acids. Left in the record is the CDR3 DNA by itself, 60 bases read in frame from the first base. At the junction V is shortened by 4 bases and J by 5 bases; bases outside the gene matches: 23.

The V gene is TRBV18 and the J gene is TRBJ2-5; 9 middle bases align to TRBD2. The sample comprised CD4+ T cells from PBMCs. This TCR came from a human donor in good health. The CDR3 protein is CASSLRLAAQTAVTGETQYF. DNA sequence: TGTGCCAGCTCACTCCGACTAGCGGCCCAAACGGCCGTAACTGGGGAGACCCAGTACTTC.